Listed here are 32 T cell receptor beta chains from one sample, sequenced in a study of T cells expressing NK-cell markers. TCRdb re-called the 5' RACE reads; every CDR3 protein appears as one record, without DNA. The sample has 300,000 to 450,000 distinct CDR3 sequences. Sequencing used blood T cells: a sorted CD56 or NKG2C T cell subset, CD4+ or CD8+ T cells, or bulk PBMC T cells (not recorded which). These TCRs come from a man aged 18-70 years in good health.

The J gene is TRBJ2-1, the V gene TRBV14; lacking DNA, the TRBD1 call made by TCRdb goes unchecked. Looked up from germline, CDR1 is SGHDN and CDR2 is FVKESK. The CDR3 spans 18 residues. The CDR3 sequence is CASSLRRGAAAGINEQFF.

The chain is built from TRBV7-9 and TRBJ1-2. The CDR3 runs 13 residues. CDR1 and CDR2 from the germline V gene are SEHNR and FQNEAQ (reference sequence). CDR3 region: CASSLEASQGYTF.

This chain joins TRBV7-9 and TRBJ1-2; TCRdb returns TRBD1, unconfirmable since there is no DNA. This CDR3 has 15 amino acids. Germline lookup yields CDR1 SEHNR and CDR2 FQNEAQ (reference sequence). The CDR3 protein is CASSPPGLGLEGYTF.

This chain connects TRBV20-1 to TRBJ1-2; TCRdb gives TRBD1 as the D gene, but with no DNA this cannot be confirmed. This CDR3 comprises 14 residues. Per germline, CDR1 DFQATT and CDR2 SNEGSKA (reference sequence). CDR3 amino acids: CSASAPGGAYGYTF.

This chain uses TRBV7-9 with TRBJ2-4; no DNA is available, so the TRBD2 call from TCRdb remains unchecked. Germline V lookup: CDR1 SEHNR, CDR2 FQNEAQ (reference sequence). The CDR3 has 15 residues. The CDR3 is CASSLGHFGGNIQYF. The full variable domain, rest sourced from reference TRBV7-9 and TRBJ2-4, is DTGVSQNPRHKITKRGQNVTFRCDPISEHNRLYWYRQTLGQGPEFLTYFQNEAQLEKSRLLSDRFSAERPKGSFSTLEIQRTEQGDSAMYLCASSLGHFGGNIQYFGAGTRLSVL.

V gene TRBV7-9 combines with J gene TRBJ1-2; the D call of TRBD1 rests on TCRdb alone, since no DNA is present to check it. The germline CDR1 and CDR2 sequences are SEHNR and FQNEAQ (reference sequence). The CDR3 is made up of 15 amino acids. The chain's CDR3 is CASSAADRVGNGYTF.

The chain is built from TRBV11-1 and TRBJ2-7; as DNA is missing, the TRBD1 call by TCRdb cannot be tested. CDR3 length: 15 amino acids. Germline V gene lookup returns CDR1 SGHAT and CDR2 FQDESV (reference sequence). CDR3 in amino acids: CASSLGGDRFYEQYF. The variable domain in full, completed from reference TRBV11-1 and TRBJ2-7, reads EAEVAQSPRYKITEKSQAVAFWCDPISGHATLYWYRQILGQGPELLVQFQDESVVDDSQLPKDRFSAERLKGVDSTLKIQPAELGDSAMYLCASSLGGDRFYEQYFGPGTRLTVT.

The chain links TRBV6-1 to TRBJ1-2. The CDR3 spans 13 residues. CDR1 and CDR2 from the germline V gene are MNHNS and SASEGT. CDR3 amino acids: CASSERERSGYTF.

This sequence joins TRBV20-1 and TRBJ1-4; there is no DNA to check the TCRdb D call of TRBD1. Germline lookup yields CDR1 DFQATT and CDR2 SNEGSKA (reference sequence). CDR3 length equals 13 residues. CDR3 amino acids: CSASPRTGPKLFF.

V and J are TRBV20-1 and TRBJ1-2; with no DNA, the TCRdb D assignment of TRBD1 cannot be verified. The CDR3 is 16 residues long. Germline V gene sequence: CDR1 DFQATT, CDR2 SNEGSKA (reference sequence). CDR3: CSARGDSSKTGGGYTF.

The J gene is TRBJ2-2, the V gene TRBV5-1; the TCRdb call, TRBD2, lacks DNA for checking. This CDR3 is 18 amino acids long. Germline V gene lookup returns CDR1 SGHRS and CDR2 YFSETQ. The CDR3 loop reads CASSLAESRTANTGELFF.

The chain recombines TRBV5-4 with TRBJ2-1; TCRdb selects TRBD2, and the lack of DNA leaves this call unchecked. CDR3 length: 14 amino acids. Per germline, CDR1 SGHNT and CDR2 YYREEE (reference sequence). The CDR3 reads CASSRDYRYNEQFF.

The rearrangement uses TRBV19 and TRBJ2-4; TCRdb's D call, TRBD1, is unchecked because there is no DNA. The CDR3 is made up of 15 amino acids. Germline CDR1 reads LNHDA; CDR2 reads SQIVND (reference sequence). The CDR3 region is CASSRGLMDKNIQYF.

The gene calls are TRBV6-5 and TRBJ2-5; the TRBD2 assignment by TCRdb is unverifiable without DNA. The V gene's germline CDR1 is MNHEY and CDR2 SVGAGI. This CDR3 comprises 17 residues. This chain's CDR3 is CASSYSIGSSGEETQYF.

The gene calls are TRBV6-1 and TRBJ2-3; no DNA is available, so the TRBD2 call from TCRdb remains unchecked. Germline-derived CDR1 and CDR2 are MNHNS and SASEGT. The CDR3 has 14 amino acids. The CDR3 is CASSPSGGTDTQYF.

V usage is TRBV11-2 and J usage is TRBJ2-3; as DNA is missing, the TRBD1 call by TCRdb cannot be tested. The CDR3 has 12 residues. The V gene's germline CDR1 is SGHAT and CDR2 FQNNGV. This CDR3 reads CASSLEQGTQYF.

The J gene is TRBJ2-3, the V gene TRBV20-1; there is no DNA to check the TCRdb D call of TRBD1. This CDR3 is built from 12 residues. The germline CDR1 and CDR2 sequences are DFQATT and SNEGSKA (reference sequence). The chain's CDR3 is CRIGQGPDTQYF.

The CDR3 loop is CASSPGTDTEAFF. The chain has TRBV5-1 and TRBJ1-1; the D call of TRBD1 rests on TCRdb alone, since no DNA is present to check it. The germline V gene has CDR1 SGHRS and CDR2 YFSETQ. CDR3 length equals 13 residues.

This sequence joins TRBV12-3 or TRBV12-4 and TRBJ2-7; TCRdb lists TRBD2, though no DNA is available to test this call. This CDR3 is 18 amino acids long. CDR3 sequence: CASSFPLAGGPSRYEQYF.

The chain couples TRBV11-2 to TRBJ2-4; TCRdb returns TRBD1, unconfirmable since there is no DNA. Germline V gene data show CDR1 as SGHAT and CDR2 as FQNNGV. The CDR3 loop spans 18 amino acids. This CDR3 is CASSLSPGQGIGKNIQYF.

This chain uses TRBV6-5 with TRBJ2-3; TCRdb returns TRBD2, unconfirmable since there is no DNA. CDR3 length equals 17 residues. CDR1 and CDR2 (germline): MNHEY, SVGAGI. The CDR3 is CASSYSGLAGGTDTQYF.

The chain links TRBV11-3 to TRBJ2-1. CDR3 length: 15 amino acids. Germline V gives CDR1 SGHNT, CDR2 YENEEA. The CDR3 protein is CASSKTGSSYNEQFF.

V is TRBV28 and J is TRBJ1-5. The CDR3 spans 15 residues. Germline V gene data show CDR1 as MDHEN and CDR2 as SYDVKM. The CDR3 loop reads CASSFARGGSQPQHF.

The chain joins TRBV2 to TRBJ2-7; TCRdb outputs TRBD2, but without DNA this stays unchecked. The CDR3 loop spans 13 amino acids. Germline CDR1 is SNHLY and CDR2 is FYNNEI. CDR3 loop: CASSEVAGGRQYF.

This chain connects TRBV28 to TRBJ1-5; TCRdb gives TRBD1 as the D gene, but with no DNA this cannot be confirmed. The CDR3 spans 14 residues. Germline CDR1 MDHEN, CDR2 SYDVKM. CDR3 sequence: CASSVTGGGRSQHF.

This chain joins TRBV20-1 and TRBJ2-4; TCRdb's assignment of TRBD1 cannot be checked, as there is no DNA. The CDR3 consists of 16 residues. Germline-derived CDR1 and CDR2 are DFQATT and SNEGSKA (reference sequence). The CDR3 here is CSATRTGGGRKNIQYF.

The gene calls are TRBV27 and TRBJ2-7; there is no DNA to check the TCRdb D call of TRBD1. This CDR3 region has 15 residues. The V gene's germline CDR1 is MNHEY and CDR2 SMNVEV (reference sequence). The CDR3 spells CASSLPGQKPYEQYF.

The rearrangement links TRBV28 to TRBJ1-4. Germline V gene sequence: CDR1 MDHEN, CDR2 SYDVKM. CDR3 length equals 14 residues. Here the CDR3 reads CASSPLGLEEKLFF.

The chain recombines TRBV7-8 with TRBJ2-4; TCRdb indicates TRBD2, and absent DNA this call remains unverified. This CDR3 is built from 13 residues. Germline values: CDR1 SGHVS, CDR2 FQNEAQ. The CDR3 reads CASSSHSVRAQYF.

The rearrangement links TRBV4-2 to TRBJ2-1; TCRdb names TRBD2, which stays unverified in the absence of DNA. Germline loops: CDR1 LGHNA, CDR2 YNFKEQ. The CDR3 runs 16 residues. CDR3 protein: CASSPLGLAGNNEQFF.

Here the CDR3 reads CASSPRESSYNEQFF. The chain recombines TRBV9 with TRBJ2-1. The CDR3 has 15 residues. CDR1 is SGDLS, CDR2 YYNGEE, per germline.

V usage is TRBV5-1 and J usage is TRBJ2-1; without DNA, the TCRdb call of TRBD1 cannot be checked. Germline V gene lookup returns CDR1 SGHRS and CDR2 YFSETQ. CDR3 length: 15 residues. CDR3 sequence: CASSLGGPWGNEQFF.